This is a list of T cell receptor beta chains from one sample in a study of CD8 T cells in Susac syndrome. TCRdb ran MiXCR on the immunoSEQ multiplex PCR reads and lists one entry per CDR3 protein. Of 200,000 or so distinct CDR3 sequences listed, more than 85% are singletons. Input material: CD8+ T cells from PBMCs. Every receptor here comes from a human donor with Susac syndrome. The CDR3 runs from the conserved cysteine through the conserved F or W. A D gene is named only where the DNA matches it firmly. Only some rows state a clone size, as once, few, many or a class for expanded clones.

v_call,clone_size,j_call,d_call,cdr3_aa,cdr3_nt
TRBV6-1,NA,TRBJ2-7,NA,CASSNDPASYSYEQYF,TGTGCCAGCAGCAACGATCCAGCATCCTACTCCTACGAGCAGTACTTC
TRBV20-1,NA,TRBJ2-3,TRBD2,CSASLGRGGLDTQYF,TGCAGTGCTAGCCTCGGGCGGGGGGGCCTAGATACGCAGTATTTT
TRBV19,NA,TRBJ2-1,NA,CASSIDRDNEQFF,TGTGCCAGTAGTATAGATAGGGACAATGAGCAGTTCTTC
TRBV11-2,NA,TRBJ1-1,NA,CASSVGVPAEAFF,TGTGCCAGCAGCGTAGGCGTTCCTGCTGAAGCTTTCTTT
TRBV4-1,NA,TRBJ1-5,NA,CASSQVQDQPQHF,TGCGCCAGCAGCCAAGTACAAGATCAGCCCCAGCATTTT
TRBV9,NA,TRBJ2-7,TRBD2,CASSVQASGSYEQYF,TGTGCCAGCAGCGTACAGGCTAGCGGGAGCTACGAGCAGTACTTC
TRBV25-1,NA,TRBJ2-3,TRBD1,CASSGTGTGRDTQYF,TGTGCCAGCAGTGGTACCGGGACAGGTAGAGATACGCAGTATTTT
TRBV2,NA,TRBJ2-3,NA,CASKQGASTDTQYF,TGTGCCAGCAAACAGGGAGCTAGCACAGATACGCAGTATTTT
TRBV20-1,NA,TRBJ2-5,NA,CSARRFQEETQYF,TGCAGTGCTAGACGTTTCCAGGAAGAGACCCAGTACTTC
TRBV7-9,NA,TRBJ2-7,NA,CASSVDKGMYEQYF,TGTGCCAGCAGCGTGGACAAGGGGATGTACGAGCAGTACTTC
TRBV5-6,NA,TRBJ2-1,NA,CASSLDRPGYNEQFF,TGTGCCAGCAGCTTGGACAGGCCAGGCTACAATGAGCAGTTCTTC
TRBV7-9,NA,TRBJ2-3,NA,CASCLGSGSTDTQYF,TGTGCCAGCTGCTTGGGAAGCGGTAGCACAGATACGCAGTATTTT
TRBV5-1,NA,TRBJ2-5,TRBD1,CASSFTGTGASETQYF,TGCGCCAGCAGCTTCACGGGGACAGGGGCATCAGAGACCCAGTACTTC
TRBV7-2,NA,TRBJ1-5,NA,CASSTFETQPQHF,TGTGCCAGCAGCACCTTCGAGACGCAGCCCCAGCATTTT
TRBV20-1,once,TRBJ2-7,NA,CSARAGTHSYEQYF,TGCAGTGCTAGGGCCGGGACTCACTCCTACGAGCAGTACTTC
TRBV21-1,NA,TRBJ2-7,NA,CARFPVGTSGRKHEQYF,TGTGCCAGGTTTCCGGTCGGGACTAGCGGGAGGAAGCACGAGCAGTACTTC